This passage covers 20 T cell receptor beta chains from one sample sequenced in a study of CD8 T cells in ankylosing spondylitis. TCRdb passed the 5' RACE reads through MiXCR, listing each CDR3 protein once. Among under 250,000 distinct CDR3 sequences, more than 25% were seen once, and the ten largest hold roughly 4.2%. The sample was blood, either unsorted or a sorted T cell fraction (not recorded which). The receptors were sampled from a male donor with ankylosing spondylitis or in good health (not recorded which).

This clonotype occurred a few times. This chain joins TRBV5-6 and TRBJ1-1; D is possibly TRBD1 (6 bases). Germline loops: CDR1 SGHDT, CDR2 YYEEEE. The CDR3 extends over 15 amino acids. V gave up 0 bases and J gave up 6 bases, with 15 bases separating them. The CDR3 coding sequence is TGTGCCAGCAGCTTGGTTCCGGGGCAGGGGTCTGAAGCTTTCTTT. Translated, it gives CASSLVPGQGSEAFF.

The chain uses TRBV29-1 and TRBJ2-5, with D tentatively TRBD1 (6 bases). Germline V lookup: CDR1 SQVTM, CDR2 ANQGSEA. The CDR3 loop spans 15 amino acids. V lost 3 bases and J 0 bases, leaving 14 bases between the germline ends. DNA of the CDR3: TGCAGCGTTGACAGGGGTAACGAGTACCAAGAGACCCAGTACTTC. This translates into CSVDRGNEYQETQYF. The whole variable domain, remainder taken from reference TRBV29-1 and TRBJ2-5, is SAVISQKPSRDICQRGTSLTIQCQVDSQVTMMFWYRQQPGQSLTLIATANQGSEATYESGFVIDKFPISRPNLTFSTLTVSNMSPEDSSIYLCSVDRGNEYQETQYFGPGTRLLVL.

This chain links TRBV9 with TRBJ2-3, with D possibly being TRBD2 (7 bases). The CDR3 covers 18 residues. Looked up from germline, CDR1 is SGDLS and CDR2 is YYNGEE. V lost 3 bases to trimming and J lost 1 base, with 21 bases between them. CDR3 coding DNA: TGTGCCAGCAGCGAAACACGGGGGGCCAAAACCCGCACAGATACGCAGTATTTT. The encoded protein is CASSETRGAKTRTDTQYF.

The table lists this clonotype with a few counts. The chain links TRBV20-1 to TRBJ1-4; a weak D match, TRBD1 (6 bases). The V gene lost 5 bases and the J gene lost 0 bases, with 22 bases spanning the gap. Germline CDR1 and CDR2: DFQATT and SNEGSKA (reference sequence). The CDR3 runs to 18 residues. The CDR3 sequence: CSAGGFAGHPATNEKLFF. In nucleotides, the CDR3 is TGCAGTGCTGGGGGGTTCGCGGGACACCCAGCAACTAATGAAAAACTGTTTTTT.

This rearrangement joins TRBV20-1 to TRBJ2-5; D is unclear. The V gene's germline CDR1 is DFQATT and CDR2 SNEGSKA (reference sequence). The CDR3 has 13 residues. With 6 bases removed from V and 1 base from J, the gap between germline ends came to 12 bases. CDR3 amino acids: CSAEEPIQETQYF. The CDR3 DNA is TGCAGTGCCGAGGAACCGATCCAAGAGACCCAGTACTTC.

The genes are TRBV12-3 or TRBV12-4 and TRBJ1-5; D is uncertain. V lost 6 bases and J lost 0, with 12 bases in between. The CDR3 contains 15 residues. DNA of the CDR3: TGTGCCAGCAGACTCTACAGAGTTAGCAATCAGCCCCAGCATTTT. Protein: CASRLYRVSNQPQHF.

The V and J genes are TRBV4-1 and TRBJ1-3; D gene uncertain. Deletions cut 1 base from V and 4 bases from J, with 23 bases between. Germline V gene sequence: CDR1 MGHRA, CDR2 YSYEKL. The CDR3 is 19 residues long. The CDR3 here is CASSQGMARSLTSGNTIYF. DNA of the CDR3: TGCGCCAGCAGCCAAGGAATGGCCAGATCCCTTACCTCGGGAAACACCATATATTTT.

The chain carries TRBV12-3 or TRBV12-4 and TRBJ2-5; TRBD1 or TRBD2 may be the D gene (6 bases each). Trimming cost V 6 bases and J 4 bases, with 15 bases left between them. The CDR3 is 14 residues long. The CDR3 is CASSPGRGPETQYF. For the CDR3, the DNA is TGTGCCAGCAGCCCCGGCCGGGGGCCAGAGACCCAGTACTTC.

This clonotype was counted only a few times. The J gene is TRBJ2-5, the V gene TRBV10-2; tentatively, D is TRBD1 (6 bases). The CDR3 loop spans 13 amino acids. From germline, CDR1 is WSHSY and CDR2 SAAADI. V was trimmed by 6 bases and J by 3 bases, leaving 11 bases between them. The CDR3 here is CASSGQFEETQYF. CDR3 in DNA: TGCGCCAGCAGCGGACAGTTCGAAGAGACCCAGTACTTC.

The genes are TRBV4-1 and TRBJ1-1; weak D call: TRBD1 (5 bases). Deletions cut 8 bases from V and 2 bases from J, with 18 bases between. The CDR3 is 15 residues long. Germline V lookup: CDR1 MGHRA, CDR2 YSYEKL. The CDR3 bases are TGCGCCAGCTCACCCTTACAGGACATAAACACTGAAGCTTTCTTT. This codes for CASSPLQDINTEAFF.

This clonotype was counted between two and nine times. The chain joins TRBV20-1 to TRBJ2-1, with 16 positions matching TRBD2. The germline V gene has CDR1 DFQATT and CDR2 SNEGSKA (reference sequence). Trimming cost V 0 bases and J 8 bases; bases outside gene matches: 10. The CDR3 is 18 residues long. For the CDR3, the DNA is TGCAGTGCTAGAGATGAGGGGACTAGCGGGGGGGCCTGGGATGAGCAGTTCTTC. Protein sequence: CSARDEGTSGGAWDEQFF.

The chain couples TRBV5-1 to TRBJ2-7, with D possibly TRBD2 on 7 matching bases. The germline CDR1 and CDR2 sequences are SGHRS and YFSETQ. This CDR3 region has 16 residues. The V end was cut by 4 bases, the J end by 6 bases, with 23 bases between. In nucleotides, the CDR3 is TGCGCCAGCAGCCCCTTCGGGGTGAGGGGGGAGGGCGAGCAGTACTTC. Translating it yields CASSPFGVRGEGEQYF.

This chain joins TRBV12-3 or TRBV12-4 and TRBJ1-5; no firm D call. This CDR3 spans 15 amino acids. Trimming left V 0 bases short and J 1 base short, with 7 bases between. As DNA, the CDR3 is TGTGCCAGCAGTTTAGCATCCAGCAGCAATCAGCCCCAGCATTTT. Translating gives CASSLASSSNQPQHF.

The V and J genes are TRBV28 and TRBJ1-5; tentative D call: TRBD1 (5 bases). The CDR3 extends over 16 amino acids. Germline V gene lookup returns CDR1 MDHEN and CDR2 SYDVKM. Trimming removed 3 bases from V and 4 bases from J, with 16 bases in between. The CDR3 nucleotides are TGTGCCAGCAGTTTGTTGGGGCAGGGTATTAATCAGCCCCAGCATTTT. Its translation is CASSLLGQGINQPQHF.

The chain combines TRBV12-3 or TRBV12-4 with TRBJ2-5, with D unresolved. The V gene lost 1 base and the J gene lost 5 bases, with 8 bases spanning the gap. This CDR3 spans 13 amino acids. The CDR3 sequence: CASSLEVEETQYF. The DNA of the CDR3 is TGTGCCAGCAGTTTAGAAGTGGAGGAGACCCAGTACTTC.

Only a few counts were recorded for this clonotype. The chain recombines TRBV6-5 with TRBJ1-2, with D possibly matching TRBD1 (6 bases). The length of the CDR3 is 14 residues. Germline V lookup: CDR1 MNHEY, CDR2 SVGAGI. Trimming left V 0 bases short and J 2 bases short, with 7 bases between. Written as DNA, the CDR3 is TGTGCCAGCAGTTACTCCAGGGGAAACTATGGCTACACCTTC. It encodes CASSYSRGNYGYTF.

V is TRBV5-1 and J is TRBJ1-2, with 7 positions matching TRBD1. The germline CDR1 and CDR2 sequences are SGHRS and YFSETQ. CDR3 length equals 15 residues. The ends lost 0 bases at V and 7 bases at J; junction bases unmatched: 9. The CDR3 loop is CASSLADWDSGGYTF. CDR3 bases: TGCGCCAGCAGCTTGGCCGACTGGGACAGCGGTGGCTACACCTTC.

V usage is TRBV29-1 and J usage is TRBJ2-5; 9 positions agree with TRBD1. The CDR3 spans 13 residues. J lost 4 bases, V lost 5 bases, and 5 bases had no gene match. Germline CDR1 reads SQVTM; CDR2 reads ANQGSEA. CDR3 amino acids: CSVRDRAGETQYF. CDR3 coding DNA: TGCAGCGTTCGGGACAGGGCGGGAGAGACCCAGTACTTC.

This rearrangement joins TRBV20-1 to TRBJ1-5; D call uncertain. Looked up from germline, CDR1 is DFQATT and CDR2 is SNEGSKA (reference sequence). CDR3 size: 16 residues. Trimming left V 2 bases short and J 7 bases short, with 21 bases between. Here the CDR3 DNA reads TGCAGTGCTAGAATTTGGGTGGGCCCACAGAACCAGCCCCAGCATTTT. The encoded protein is CSARIWVGPQNQPQHF.

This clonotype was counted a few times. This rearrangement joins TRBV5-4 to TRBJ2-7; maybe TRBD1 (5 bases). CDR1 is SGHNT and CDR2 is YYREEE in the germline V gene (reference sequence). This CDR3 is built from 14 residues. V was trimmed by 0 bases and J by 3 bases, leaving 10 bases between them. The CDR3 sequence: CASSLGGRYYEQYF. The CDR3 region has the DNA TGTGCCAGCAGCTTGGGGGGCAGATACTACGAGCAGTACTTC.